This T cell receptor (beta chain) emerged from a study of cytomegalovirus exposure and HLA in healthy donors. V lost 2 bases and J lost 3; bases outside the gene matches: 2. The germline V gene has CDR1 MNHEY and CDR2 SMNVEV (reference sequence). The CDR3 consists of 14 residues. Primers included in the PCR were 60 Vbeta and 13 Jbeta primers. Measured with immunoSEQ multiplex PCR; TCRdb has only the in-frame clones, and not every one. Of roughly 100,000 clones listed, around 75% are singletons. The genes are TRBV27 and TRBJ1-1; 8 bases are shared with TRBD1. The sample consisted of PBMCs. The source is a female donor in good health and CMV-seronegative. The CDR3 sequence: CASSLGQGHTEAFF. The CDR3 region has the DNA TGTGCCAGCAGTTTAGGACAGGGACACACTGAAGCTTTCTTT.